The clone carrying this T cell receptor beta chain was counted once. Germline-derived CDR1 and CDR2 are SGDLS and YYNGEE. The CDR3 sequence is 15 residues long. V lost 0 bases to trimming and J lost 5 bases; unmatched junction nucleotides: 3. Profiling relied on immunoSEQ multiplex PCR, and the TCRdb table lists in-frame clones only, not all of them. The table has 130,000 to 150,000 clones, over 70% seen once. This sample is part of a study of blood T cell repertoires in COVID-19. About the study: Both acute and convalescent COVID-19 samples were obtained from the United States, Italy and Spain. The analysed material was cDNA or gDNA that came from T cells, B-cell-depleted T cells, or PBMCs.

The receptor was derived from a man older than 75 with acute or convalescent COVID-19. The sample taken for sequencing was peripheral blood. The V call is TRBV9, the J call TRBJ2-1; 9 nucleotides align to TRBD2. The CDR3 DNA follows: TGTGCCAGCAGCGTAGGGACTAGCGCGAACAATGAGCAGTTCTTC. Its translation: CASSVGTSANNEQFF.